This TCR beta chain is drawn from a study of blood T cell repertoires in COVID-19. The wider study: Sites across the United States, Italy and Spain contributed samples from acute and convalescent COVID-19. T cells, B-cell-depleted T cells, or PBMCs supplied cDNA or gDNA.

This clone was recorded once. In the original processing: Amplification of reference gene primers was used by the study to estimate nucleated cell counts. The protocol was immunoSEQ multiplex PCR, while the TCRdb copy is restricted to in-frame clones and leaves out a portion. The D gene and trimming were derived from the DNA, and the V and J assignments and clone size from that table. Of around 63,000 clones in the sample, roughly 87% were seen once. Germline V gene data show CDR1 as SEHNR and CDR2 as FQNEAQ (reference sequence). The CDR3 loop spans 11 amino acids. V was shortened by 4 bases and J by 6 bases, with 6 bases between the two germline ends.

This receptor was identified in a man aged 50-59 years with active COVID-19. Sequencing was performed on peripheral blood. The chain uses TRBV7-9 and TRBJ1-2; D is ambiguous. The CDR3 sequence: CASSSFHGYTF. CDR3 in DNA: TGTGCCAGCAGCTCTTTTCATGGCTACACCTTC.